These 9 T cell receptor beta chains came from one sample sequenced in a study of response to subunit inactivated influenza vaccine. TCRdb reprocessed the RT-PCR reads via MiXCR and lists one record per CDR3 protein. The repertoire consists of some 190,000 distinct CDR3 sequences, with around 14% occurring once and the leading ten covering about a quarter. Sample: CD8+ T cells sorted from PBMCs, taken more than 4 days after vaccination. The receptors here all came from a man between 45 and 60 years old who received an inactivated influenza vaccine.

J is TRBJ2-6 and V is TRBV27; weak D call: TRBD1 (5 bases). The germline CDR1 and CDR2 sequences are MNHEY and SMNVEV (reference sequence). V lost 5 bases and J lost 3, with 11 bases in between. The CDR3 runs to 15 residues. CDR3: CASSTRVYGANVLTF. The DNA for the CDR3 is TGTGCCAGCAGTACCAGGGTTTATGGGGCCAACGTCCTGACTTTC.

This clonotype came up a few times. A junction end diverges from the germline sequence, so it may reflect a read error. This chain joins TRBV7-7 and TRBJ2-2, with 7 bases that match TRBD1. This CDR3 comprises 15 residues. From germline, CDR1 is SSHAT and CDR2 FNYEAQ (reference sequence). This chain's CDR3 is CASSLGDSSTGELFF. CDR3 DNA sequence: TGTGCTAGCAGCTTAGGGGACAGTTCGACCGGGGAGCTGTTTTTT.

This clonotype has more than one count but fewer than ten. For the CDR3, the DNA is TGTGCCAGCAGTTACTTGGGGTCCCACGAGCAGTACTTC. Its translation: CASSYLGSHEQYF. The chain uses TRBV6-2 or TRBV6-3 and TRBJ2-7; D remains ambiguous. Trimming left V 1 base short and J 5 bases short, with 9 bases between. The CDR3 is 13 residues long. Looked up from germline, CDR1 is MNHEY and CDR2 is SVGEGT.

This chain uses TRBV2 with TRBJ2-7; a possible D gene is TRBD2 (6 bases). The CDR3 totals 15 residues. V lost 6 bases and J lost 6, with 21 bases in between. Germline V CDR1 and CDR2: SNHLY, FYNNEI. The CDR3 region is CASRALAQALGEQYF. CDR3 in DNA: TGTGCCAGCAGGGCCCTAGCGCAGGCCTTAGGCGAGCAGTACTTC.

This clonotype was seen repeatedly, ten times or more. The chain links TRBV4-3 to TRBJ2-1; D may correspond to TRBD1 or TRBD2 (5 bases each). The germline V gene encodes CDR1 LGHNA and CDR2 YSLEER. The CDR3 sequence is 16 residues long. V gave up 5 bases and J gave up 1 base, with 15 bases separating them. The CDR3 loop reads CASSYPGRVSYNEQFF. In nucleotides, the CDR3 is TGCGCCAGCAGCTATCCGGGACGGGTTTCCTACAATGAGCAGTTCTTC.

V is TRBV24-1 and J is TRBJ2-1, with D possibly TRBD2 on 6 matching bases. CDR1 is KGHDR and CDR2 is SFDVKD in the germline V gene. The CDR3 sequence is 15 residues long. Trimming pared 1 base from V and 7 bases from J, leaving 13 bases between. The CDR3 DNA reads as TGTGCCACCAGTGATTTAGGAGGGAAAGGGAATGAGCAGTTCTTC. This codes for CATSDLGGKGNEQFF.

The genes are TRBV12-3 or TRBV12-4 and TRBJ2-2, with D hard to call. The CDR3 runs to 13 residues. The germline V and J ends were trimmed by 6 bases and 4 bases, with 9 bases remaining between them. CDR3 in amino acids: CASRTYSTGELFF. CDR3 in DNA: TGTGCCAGCAGAACCTATAGCACCGGGGAGCTGTTTTTT.

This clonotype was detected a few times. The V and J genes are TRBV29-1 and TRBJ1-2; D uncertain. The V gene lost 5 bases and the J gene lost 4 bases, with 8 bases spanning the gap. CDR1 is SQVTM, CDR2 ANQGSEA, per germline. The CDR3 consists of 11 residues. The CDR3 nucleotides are TGCAGCGTTAGATACAGCTATGGCTACACCTTC. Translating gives CSVRYSYGYTF.

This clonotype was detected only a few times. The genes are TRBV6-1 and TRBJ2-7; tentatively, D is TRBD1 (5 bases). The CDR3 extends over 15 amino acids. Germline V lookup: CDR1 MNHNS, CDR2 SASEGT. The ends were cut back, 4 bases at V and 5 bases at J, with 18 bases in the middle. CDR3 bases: TGTGCCAGCAGTGCACACCGGGCCCTAGGGGACGAGCAGTACTTC. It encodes CASSAHRALGDEQYF.